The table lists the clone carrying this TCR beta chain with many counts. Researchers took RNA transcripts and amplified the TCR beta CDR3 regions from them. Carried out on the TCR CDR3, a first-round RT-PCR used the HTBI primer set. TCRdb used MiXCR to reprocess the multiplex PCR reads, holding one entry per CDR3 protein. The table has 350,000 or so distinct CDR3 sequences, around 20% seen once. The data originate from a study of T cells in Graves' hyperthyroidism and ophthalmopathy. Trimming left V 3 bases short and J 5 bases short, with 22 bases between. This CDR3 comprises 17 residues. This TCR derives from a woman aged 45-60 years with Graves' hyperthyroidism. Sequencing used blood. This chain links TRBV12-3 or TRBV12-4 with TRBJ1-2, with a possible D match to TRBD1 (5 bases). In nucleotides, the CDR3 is TGTGCCAGCAGTTTCGGTCCGGGGCAGGGTGGGTCATATGGCTACACCTTC. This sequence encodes CASSFGPGQGGSYGYTF.